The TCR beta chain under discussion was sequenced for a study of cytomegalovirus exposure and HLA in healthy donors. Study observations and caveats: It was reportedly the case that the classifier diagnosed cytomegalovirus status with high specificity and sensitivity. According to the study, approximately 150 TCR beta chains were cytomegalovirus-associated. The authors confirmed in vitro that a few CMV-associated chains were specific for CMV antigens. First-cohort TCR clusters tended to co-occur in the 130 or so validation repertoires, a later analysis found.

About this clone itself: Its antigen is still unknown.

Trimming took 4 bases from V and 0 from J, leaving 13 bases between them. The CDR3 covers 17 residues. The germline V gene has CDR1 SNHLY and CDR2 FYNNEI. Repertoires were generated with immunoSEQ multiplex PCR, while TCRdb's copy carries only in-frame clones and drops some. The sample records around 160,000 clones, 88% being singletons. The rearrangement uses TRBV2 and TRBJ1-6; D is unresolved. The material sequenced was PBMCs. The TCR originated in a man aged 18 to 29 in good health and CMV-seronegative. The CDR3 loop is CASSATSGGSYNSPLHF. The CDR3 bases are TGTGCCAGCAGTGCGACATCAGGTGGCTCCTATAATTCACCCCTCCACTTT.